A selection of T cell receptor beta chains follows, all from one sample in a study of T cell responses to AZD1222 COVID-19 vaccine. Sequencing used immunoSEQ multiplex PCR; TCRdb keeps in-frame clones, though not all of them. The table shows 150,000 to 200,000 clones, with approximately 90% occurring only once. The sample was peripheral blood, taken 28 days after the second AZD1222 dose. These receptors all come from an adult who received the AZD1222 COVID-19 vaccine. Both conserved end residues are part of each CDR3. D genes are given only for firm matches. For some rows the clone size is stated as once, few or many, or as a class when expanded; others skip it.

TRBD2,TRBJ2-3,TRBV5-4,NA,CASSLGFVAGVEDTQYF,TGTGCCAGCAGCTTGGGGTTCGTAGCGGGTGTCGAGGATACGCAGTATTTT
NA,TRBJ1-2,TRBV20-1,NA,CSARPAPGYTF,TGCAGTGCAAGGCCCGCCCCAGGCTACACCTTC
NA,TRBJ1-6,TRBV3-1/TRBV3-2,NA,CASSRAGSSPLHF,TGTGCCAGCAGCCGGGCAGGGTCTTCACCCCTCCACTTT
NA,TRBJ1-1,TRBV6-5,once,CASRATFEAFF,TGTGCCAGCAGGGCGACATTTGAAGCTTTCTTT
NA,TRBJ2-2,TRBV6-4,NA,CASSVGSSTGELFF,TGTGCCAGCAGTGTGGGGTCATCCACCGGGGAGCTGTTTTTT
NA,TRBJ2-7,TRBV7-9,NA,CASSYSGSFTYEQYF,TGTGCCAGCAGCTACTCGGGGTCGTTTACCTACGAGCAGTACTTC
NA,TRBJ2-2,TRBV4-1,NA,CASKGVLGTGELFF,TGCGCCAGCAAAGGGGTGTTGGGCACCGGGGAGCTGTTTTTT
NA,TRBJ1-4,TRBV2,NA,CASSENEKLFF,TGTGCCAGCAGTGAAAACGAAAAACTGTTTTTT
NA,TRBJ2-2,TRBV5-1,few,CASSLGAPTGELFF,TGCGCCAGCAGCTTGGGGGCCCCCACCGGGGAGCTGTTTTTT
TRBD1,TRBJ2-1,TRBV5-6,NA,CASRWDRGTNNEQFF,TGTGCCAGCAGGTGGGACAGGGGGACCAACAATGAGCAGTTCTTC
NA,TRBJ2-3,TRBV7-3,once,CASSLRGSWADTQYF,TGTGCCAGCAGCTTAAGGGGCAGCTGGGCAGATACGCAGTATTTT
NA,TRBJ2-5,TRBV11-2,NA,CASSSIQGGRYF,TGTGCCAGCAGTTCTATACAGGGAGGTAGATACTTC
NA,TRBJ1-5,TRBV9,NA,CASSVARPGLSPSNQPQHF,TGTGCCAGCAGCGTCGCCAGACCGGGACTCTCCCCTAGCAATCAGCCCCAGCATTTT
TRBD1,TRBJ1-1,TRBV2,NA,CASSNDREIGNTEAFF,TGTGCCAGCAGCAATGACAGGGAGATAGGGAACACTGAAGCTTTCTTT
NA,TRBJ1-1,TRBV5-1,NA,CASSLVGQARAFF,TGCGCCAGCAGCTTGGTGGGGCAGGCGAGAGCTTTCTTT
NA,TRBJ1-5,TRBV7-9,NA,CASSPQSNQPQHF,TGTGCCAGCAGCCCCCAGTCGAATCAGCCCCAGCATTTT
NA,TRBJ1-1,TRBV28,NA,CASSLSVVGRTEAFF,TGTGCCAGCAGTTTATCGGTAGTAGGTCGAACTGAAGCTTTCTTT
NA,TRBJ1-3,TRBV2,few,CASSLYRTESGNTIYF,TGTGCCAGCAGTCTTTACCGGACCGAGTCTGGAAACACCATATATTTT
NA,TRBJ1-2,TRBV19,NA,CASSILVGSNYGYTF,TGTGCCAGTAGTATCCTGGTCGGGTCGAACTATGGCTACACCTTC
TRBD2,TRBJ2-3,TRBV6-2/TRBV6-3,NA,CASSYGRGGAPDTQYF,TGTGCCAGCAGTTACGGCCGCGGGGGGGCCCCAGATACGCAGTATTTT
NA,TRBJ2-5,TRBV10-2,once,CATLWQAGAQYF,TGCGCCACCCTCTGGCAGGCCGGGGCCCAGTACTTC
NA,TRBJ1-4,TRBV7-9,NA,CASSLALNVATNEKLFF,TGTGCCAGCAGCTTAGCGTTGAACGTTGCAACTAATGAAAAACTGTTTTTT
NA,TRBJ1-1,TRBV25-1,NA,CASSGHGVNTEAFF,TGTGCCAGCAGCGGACATGGGGTGAACACTGAAGCTTTCTTT
NA,TRBJ1-2,TRBV5-1,NA,CASSLAELPNYGYTF,TGCGCCAGCAGCTTGGCGGAGTTACCTAACTATGGCTACACCTTC
NA,TRBJ1-2,TRBV5-5,NA,CASSAGGSLGGYTF,TGTGCCAGCAGCGCTGGGGGGTCCCTTGGGGGCTACACCTTC
NA,TRBJ1-4,TRBV10-3,NA,CAISESYQKLFF,TGTGCCATCAGTGAGTCCTATCAAAAACTGTTTTTT
NA,TRBJ1-1,TRBV5-1,NA,CASTNGGPSNTEAFF,TGCGCCAGCACCAACGGGGGACCCTCGAACACTGAAGCTTTCTTT
NA,TRBJ2-3,TRBV5-6,NA,CASSPEMGEADTQYF,TGTGCCAGCAGCCCGGAAATGGGCGAAGCAGATACGCAGTATTTT
NA,TRBJ1-2,TRBV7-2,NA,CASSPSGSANYGYTF,TGTGCCAGCAGCCCCTCAGGCAGCGCTAACTATGGCTACACCTTC
NA,TRBJ2-7,TRBV4-3,NA,CASSQGRGGYEQYF,TGCGCCAGCAGCCAAGGCCGAGGCGGGTACGAGCAGTACTTC
NA,TRBJ2-3,TRBV9,NA,CASSVGGTDTQYF,TGTGCCAGCAGCGTAGGAGGCACAGATACGCAGTATTTT
NA,TRBJ2-1,TRBV18,NA,CASSPLPSGANEQFF,TGTGCCAGCTCACCACTTCCCTCCGGGGCTAATGAGCAGTTCTTC
NA,TRBJ2-1,TRBV19,NA,CASSKGSSTYNEQFF,TGTGCCAGTAGTAAGGGTTCGTCTACCTACAATGAGCAGTTCTTC
TRBD1,TRBJ1-4,TRBV6-5,NA,CATTEGAGGREKLFF,TGTGCCACCACCGAGGGGGCAGGGGGACGGGAAAAACTGTTTTTT
NA,TRBJ2-4,TRBV6-2/TRBV6-3,NA,CASSYSGVNIQYF,TGTGCCAGCAGTTACTCCGGGGTAAACATTCAGTACTTC
NA,TRBJ2-7,TRBV7-9,NA,CASSSGLTNEQYF,TGTGCCAGCAGCTCGGGACTTACCAACGAGCAGTACTTC
NA,TRBJ2-1,TRBV4-2,NA,CASSPKRTHNEQFF,TGTGCCAGCAGCCCGAAGCGGACACACAATGAGCAGTTCTTC
TRBD1,TRBJ2-2,TRBV7-9,NA,CASSPGQGTGELFF,TGTGCCAGCAGCCCTGGACAGGGTACCGGGGAGCTGTTTTTT
NA,TRBJ2-5,TRBV11-2,NA,CASSLDMGAETQYF,TGTGCCAGCAGCTTAGATATGGGGGCAGAGACCCAGTACTTC
NA,TRBJ1-1,TRBV21-1,NA,CASSSRKGHLNTEAFF,TGTGCCAGCAGCTCCCGCAAGGGACACCTAAACACTGAAGCTTTCTTT
TRBD2,TRBJ2-1,TRBV3-1/TRBV3-2,NA,CASSQGGLAWGDEQFF,TGTGCCAGCAGCCAAGGTGGACTAGCGTGGGGAGATGAGCAGTTCTTC
TRBD1,TRBJ1-2,TRBV7-9,NA,CASSLSLGQANYGYTF,TGTGCCAGCAGCTTATCTCTCGGACAGGCGAACTATGGCTACACCTTC
NA,TRBJ1-1,TRBV12-5,NA,CASGERGSGGNTEAFF,TGTGCTAGTGGTGAGAGGGGTTCGGGGGGAAACACTGAAGCTTTCTTT
NA,TRBJ1-1,TRBV5-1,NA,CASSSGVNTEAFF,TGCGCCAGCAGCTCTGGGGTGAACACTGAAGCTTTCTTT
NA,TRBJ1-5,TRBV18,NA,CASSRRQRDSNQPQHF,TGTGCCAGCTCACGCCGACAGAGGGATAGCAATCAGCCCCAGCATTTT
NA,TRBJ2-7,TRBV11-2,NA,CASSRTYRDTGYSSEQYF,TGTGCCAGCAGCCGAACCTACCGGGACACAGGGTATAGTTCCGAGCAGTACTTC
NA,TRBJ1-5,TRBV5-1,NA,CASSLFRTISNQPQHF,TGCGCCAGCAGCTTGTTCCGGACTATATCCAATCAGCCCCAGCATTTT